This entry concerns a single T cell receptor (beta chain). Its antigen is unidentified. This CDR3 is also generated by other DNA sequences in the sample. The V gene's germline CDR1 is SNHLY and CDR2 FYNNEI. With V trimmed by 5 bases and J by 7 bases, 2 bases remained unmatched. The CDR3 loop spans 12 amino acids. Assay execution took place at the deep level. Sequenced by immunoSEQ multiplex PCR; TCRdb stores in-frame clones only, minus some. The repertoire consists of about 2,500,000 clones, with 85% to 95% occurring once and the leading ten covering 0.13% to 0.15%. This sample stems from a study of shared clonotypes between healthy human individuals. Study findings and constraints: Clonotypes shared by all four sorted-subset donors had higher generation probabilities than non-shared clonotypes.

Donors, healthy HIV-negative adults, lacked recent acute infections or vaccinations. Every donor was a Caucasian adult from Nashville, Tennessee. The chain recombines TRBV2 with TRBJ2-4; 7 nucleotides match TRBD1. The origin of this receptor is a young man in good health. Material: naive CD4+ T cells sorted from blood. The subset here: CD45RA+ positively selected. CDR3 DNA sequence: TGTGCCAGCAGTAGACAGGGCAACATTCAGTACTTC. Translated, it gives CASSRQGNIQYF.